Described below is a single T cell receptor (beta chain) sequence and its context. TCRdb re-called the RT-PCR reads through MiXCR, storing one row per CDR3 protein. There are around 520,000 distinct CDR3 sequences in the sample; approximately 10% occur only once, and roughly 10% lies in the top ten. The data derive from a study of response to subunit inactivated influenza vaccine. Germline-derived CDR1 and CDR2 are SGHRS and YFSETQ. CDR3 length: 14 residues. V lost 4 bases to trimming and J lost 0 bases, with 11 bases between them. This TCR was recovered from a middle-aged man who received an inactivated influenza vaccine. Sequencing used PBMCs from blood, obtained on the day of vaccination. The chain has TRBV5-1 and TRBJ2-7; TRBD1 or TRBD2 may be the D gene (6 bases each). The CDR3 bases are TGCGCCAGCAGCCCGGGGGCTCACTCCTACGAGCAGTACTTC. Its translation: CASSPGAHSYEQYF. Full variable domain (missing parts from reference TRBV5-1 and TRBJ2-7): KAGVTQTPRYLIKTRGQQVTLSCSPISGHRSVSWYQQTPGQGLQFLFEYFSETQRNKGNFPGRFSGRQFSNSRSEMNVSTLELGDSALYLCASSPGAHSYEQYFGPGTRLTVT.